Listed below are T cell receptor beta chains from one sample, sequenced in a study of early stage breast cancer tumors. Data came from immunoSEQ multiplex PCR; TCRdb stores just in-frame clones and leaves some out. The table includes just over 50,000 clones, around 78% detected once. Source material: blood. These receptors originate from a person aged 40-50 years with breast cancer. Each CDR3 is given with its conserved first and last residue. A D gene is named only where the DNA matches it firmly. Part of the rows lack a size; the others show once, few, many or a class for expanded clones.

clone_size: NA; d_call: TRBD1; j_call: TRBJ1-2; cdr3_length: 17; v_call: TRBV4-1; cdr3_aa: CASNQKRTGRYDYGYTF; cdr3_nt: TGCGCCAGCAACCAAAAACGGACAGGCCGATACGACTATGGCTACACCTTC
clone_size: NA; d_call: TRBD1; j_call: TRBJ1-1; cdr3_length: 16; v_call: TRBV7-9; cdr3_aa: CASSPLAGGRNTEAFF; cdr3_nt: TGTGCCAGCAGCCCCCTGGCAGGGGGCAGGAACACTGAAGCTTTCTTT
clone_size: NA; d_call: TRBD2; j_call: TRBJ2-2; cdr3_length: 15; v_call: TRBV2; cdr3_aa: CASRDLTSGRGELFF; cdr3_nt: TGTGCCAGCAGGGACTTGACTAGCGGGAGAGGGGAGCTGTTTTTT
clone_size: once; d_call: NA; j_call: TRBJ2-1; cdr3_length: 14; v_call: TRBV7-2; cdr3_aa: CASSLALVRSEQFF; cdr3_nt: TGTGCCAGCAGCTTAGCCCTAGTGCGTTCGGAGCAGTTCTTC
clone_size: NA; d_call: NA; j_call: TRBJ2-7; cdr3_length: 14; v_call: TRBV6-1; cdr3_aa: CASSFQISSYEQYF; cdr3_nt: TGTGCCAGCAGTTTCCAGATAAGCTCCTACGAGCAGTACTTC
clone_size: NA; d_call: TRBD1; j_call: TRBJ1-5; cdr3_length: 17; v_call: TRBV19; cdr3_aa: CASRRAGGRRSGQPQHF; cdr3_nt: TGTGCCAGTAGAAGGGCAGGGGGGAGAAGGTCAGGTCAGCCCCAGCATTTT
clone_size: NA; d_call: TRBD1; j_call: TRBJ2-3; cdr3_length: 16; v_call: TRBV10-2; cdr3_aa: CASSDMKLQGSDTQYF; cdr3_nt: TGCGCCAGCAGTGATATGAAGCTACAGGGGTCAGATACGCAGTATTTT
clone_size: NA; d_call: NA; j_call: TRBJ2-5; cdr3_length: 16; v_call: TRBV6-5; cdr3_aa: CASSYGQGNSQETQYF; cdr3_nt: TGTGCCAGCAGTTACGGACAAGGGAACAGCCAAGAGACCCAGTACTTC
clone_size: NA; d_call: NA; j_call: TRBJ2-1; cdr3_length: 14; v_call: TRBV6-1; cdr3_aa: CASRTGRSYNEQFF; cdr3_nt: TGTGCCAGCAGGACAGGAAGGTCCTACAATGAGCAGTTCTTC
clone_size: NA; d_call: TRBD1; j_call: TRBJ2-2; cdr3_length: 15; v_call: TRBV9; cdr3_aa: CASSVGTGGPGELFF; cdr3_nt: TGTGCCAGCAGCGTAGGGACAGGGGGCCCCGGGGAGCTGTTTTTT
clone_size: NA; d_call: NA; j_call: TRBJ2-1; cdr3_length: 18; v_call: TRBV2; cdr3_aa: CASLAGFGGGSSYNEQFF; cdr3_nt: TGTGCCAGCCTGGCGGGATTCGGGGGCGGGAGCTCCTACAATGAGCAGTTCTTC
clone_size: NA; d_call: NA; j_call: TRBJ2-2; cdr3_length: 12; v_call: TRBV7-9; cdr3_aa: CASSHYTGELFF; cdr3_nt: TGTGCCAGCAGCCACTACACCGGGGAGCTGTTTTTT
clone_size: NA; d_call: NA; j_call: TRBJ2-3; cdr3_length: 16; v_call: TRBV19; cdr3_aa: CASSPRGPSGGDTQYF; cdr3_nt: TGTGCCAGTAGTCCACGCGGTCCTTCTGGCGGAGATACGCAGTATTTT
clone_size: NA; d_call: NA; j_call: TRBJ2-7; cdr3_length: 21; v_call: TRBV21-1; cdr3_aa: CASSKVKRGDRAPHYYYEQYF; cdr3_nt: TGTGCCAGCAGCAAAGTCAAACGGGGAGACAGGGCCCCCCACTACTACTACGAGCAGTACTTC
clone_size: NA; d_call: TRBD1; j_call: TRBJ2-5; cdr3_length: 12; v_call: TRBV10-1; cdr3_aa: CASHQGEETQYF; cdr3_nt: TGCGCCAGCCACCAGGGGGAAGAGACCCAGTACTTC
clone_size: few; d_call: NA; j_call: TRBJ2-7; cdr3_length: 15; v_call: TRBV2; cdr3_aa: CASSERGHLSYEQYF; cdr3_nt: TGTGCCAGCAGTGAACGCGGACATCTCTCCTACGAGCAGTACTTC
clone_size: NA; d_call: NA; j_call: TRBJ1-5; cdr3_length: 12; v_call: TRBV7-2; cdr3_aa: CASSLANQPQHF; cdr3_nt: TGTGCCAGCAGCTTGGCGAATCAGCCCCAGCATTTT
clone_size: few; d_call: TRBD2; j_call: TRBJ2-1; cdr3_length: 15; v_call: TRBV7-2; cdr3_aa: CASRDLGGGQGEQFF; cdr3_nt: TGTGCCAGCAGGGATCTTGGGGGAGGGCAAGGTGAGCAGTTCTTC
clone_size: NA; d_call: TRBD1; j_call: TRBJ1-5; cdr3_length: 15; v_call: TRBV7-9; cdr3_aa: CASSPGTGRNQPQHF; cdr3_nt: TGTGCCAGCAGCCCTGGGACAGGAAGGAATCAGCCCCAGCATTTT
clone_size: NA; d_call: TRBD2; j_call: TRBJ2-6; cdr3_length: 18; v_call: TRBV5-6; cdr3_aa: CASSSLAVIISGANVLTF; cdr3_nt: TGTGCCAGCAGCTCACTAGCGGTAATCATCTCTGGGGCCAACGTCCTGACTTTC
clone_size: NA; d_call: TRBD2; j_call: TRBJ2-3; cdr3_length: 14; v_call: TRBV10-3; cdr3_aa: CAISVSGDTDTQYF; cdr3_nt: TGTGCCATCAGTGTAAGCGGGGACACAGATACGCAGTATTTT
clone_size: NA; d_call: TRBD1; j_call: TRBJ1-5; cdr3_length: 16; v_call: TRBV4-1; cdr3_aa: CASSRDTGGGNQPQHF; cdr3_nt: TGCGCCAGCAGCCGGGATACAGGGGGCGGCAATCAGCCCCAGCATTTT